A selection of T cell receptor beta chains follows, all from one sample in a study of beta chain features in type 1 diabetes. Repertoires were generated with immunoSEQ multiplex PCR, while TCRdb's copy carries only in-frame clones and drops some. The table records 860,000 or so clones, 15% to 20% of them present only once. The sample comprised naive CD4+ T cells from blood. The source is a woman aged 18-29 years in good health. CDR3s include the opening cysteine and the closing phenylalanine or tryptophan. D genes are given only for firm matches. Where a row states a size, it is once, few, many or the class of an expanded clone; other rows omit it.

J	V	size	D	CDR3	DNA
TRBJ2-1	TRBV4-2	few	NA	CASSQDYNNEQFF	TGTGCCAGCAGCCAAGATTACAACAATGAGCAGTTCTTC
TRBJ2-3	TRBV11-2	few	TRBD2	CASSTLGTSGRPPDTQYF	TGTGCCAGCAGCACCCTAGGCACTAGCGGGAGACCCCCAGATACGCAGTATTTT
TRBJ2-7	TRBV6-1	few	TRBD1	CASRADRAGSYEQYF	TGTGCCAGCAGGGCGGACAGGGCCGGTTCCTACGAGCAGTACTTC
TRBJ2-5	TRBV7-3	few	TRBD2	CASSLAGLAVETQYF	TGTGCCAGCAGCTTAGCAGGACTAGCGGTTGAGACCCAGTACTTC
TRBJ1-1	TRBV7-9	few	NA	CASSLAPLGRRRLNTEAFF	TGTGCCAGCAGCTTAGCGCCCCTGGGACGCCGGAGATTGAACACTGAAGCTTTCTTT
TRBJ2-3	TRBV5-1	once	NA	CASSLVGGSVNTDTQYF	TGCGCCAGCAGCTTGGTTGGGGGTTCGGTAAACACAGATACGCAGTATTTT
TRBJ2-3	TRBV18	NA	NA	CASQEGPVDTQYF	TGTGCCAGTCAGGAAGGGCCCGTAGATACGCAGTATTTT
TRBJ2-7	TRBV13	NA	NA	CASSLLGPIYEQYF	TGTGCCAGCAGCTTACTAGGACCTATCTACGAGCAGTACTTC
TRBJ2-3	TRBV7-2	few	TRBD2	CASSSLAGTDTQYF	TGTGCCAGCAGCTCTCTAGCGGGCACAGATACGCAGTATTTT
TRBJ2-2	TRBV19	NA	NA	CASSTSIFGGELFF	TGTGCCAGTAGTACTTCGATATTCGGCGGGGAGCTGTTTTTT
TRBJ1-5	TRBV29-1	NA	TRBD1	CSVASGTGPGQPQHF	TGCAGCGTTGCTTCCGGGACAGGGCCGGGTCAGCCCCAGCATTTT
TRBJ1-4	TRBV29-1	few	TRBD1	CSVDPRDRGRRGEATNEKLFF	TGCAGCGTTGACCCCCGGGACAGGGGGCGTCGAGGGGAGGCAACTAATGAAAAACTGTTTTTT
TRBJ2-2	TRBV4-2	few	NA	CASSQAEARTDGELFF	TGTGCCAGCAGCCAAGCTGAGGCTCGCACTGACGGGGAGCTGTTTTTT
TRBJ2-7	TRBV6-6	NA	NA	CASSRAGIEQYF	TGTGCCAGCAGCCGCGCGGGTATCGAGCAGTACTTC
TRBJ2-4	TRBV29-1	NA	NA	CSATTKNIQYF	TGCAGCGCGACAACCAAAAACATTCAGTACTTC
TRBJ2-2	TRBV7-9	NA	NA	CASSLLPTGELFF	TGTGCCAGCAGCTTATTGCCGACCGGGGAGCTGTTTTTT
TRBJ1-1	TRBV4-1	few	NA	CASSQATQVEAFF	TGCGCCAGCAGCCAAGCTACCCAAGTTGAAGCTTTCTTT
TRBJ2-7	TRBV9	few	NA	CASSVAAGGAAYEQYF	TGTGCCAGCAGCGTAGCAGCGGGTGGGGCCGCCTACGAGCAGTACTTC
TRBJ2-3	TRBV7-2	NA	NA	CASSRGGGLRENGTDTQYF	TGTGCCAGCAGCCGGGGAGGGGGTTTGCGGGAGAATGGCACAGATACGCAGTATTTT
TRBJ1-1	TRBV5-8	few	TRBD1	CASSLVGTAAAFF	TGTGCCAGCAGCTTGGTAGGGACAGCAGCGGCATTCTTT
TRBJ1-2	TRBV7-9	few	NA	CASSLDSRESGYTF	TGTGCCAGCAGCTTAGACTCCAGGGAGAGTGGCTACACCTTC
TRBJ2-7	TRBV27	few	NA	CASIREPGFYEQYF	TGTGCCAGCATAAGGGAACCGGGCTTCTACGAGCAGTACTTC
TRBJ2-3	TRBV11-2	NA	NA	CASSLDLASVTQYF	TGTGCCAGCAGCTTAGATCTCGCTAGTGTAACGCAGTATTTT
TRBJ1-2	TRBV29-1	NA	NA	CSVLSLNYGYTF	TGCAGCGTTCTCTCCTTAAACTATGGCTACACCTTC
TRBJ2-3	TRBV5-4	NA	TRBD1	CASSTYLRQGQYF	TGTGCCAGCAGCACGTACCTACGACAGGGGCAGTATTTT
TRBJ2-3	TRBV7-6	NA	NA	CASSFRGSGSTDTQYF	TGTGCCAGCAGCTTTCGGGGGAGCGGGAGCACAGATACGCAGTATTTT
TRBJ2-3	TRBV7-2	once	NA	CASSLQGFTDTQYF	TGTGCCAGCAGCTTACAGGGGTTCACAGATACGCAGTATTTT
TRBJ2-1	TRBV19	few	NA	CASTRNNEQFF	TGTGCCAGTACCAGAAACAATGAGCAGTTCTTC
TRBJ1-5	TRBV29-1	NA	NA	CSFREPNQPQHF	TGCAGCTTCCGGGAACCCAATCAGCCCCAGCATTTT
TRBJ1-2	TRBV10-3	few	NA	CAISGGGNNYGYTF	TGTGCCATCAGTGGGGGCGGTAACAACTATGGCTACACCTTC
TRBJ2-1	TRBV6-1	few	NA	CASVVGSWDNEQFF	TGTGCCAGCGTGGTGGGTAGCTGGGACAATGAGCAGTTCTTC
TRBJ2-5	TRBV7-2	few	TRBD1	CASSLITGGFSDAETQYF	TGTGCCAGCAGCTTAATTACAGGGGGTTTTTCCGATGCGGAGACCCAGTACTTC
TRBJ2-6	TRBV28	NA	NA	CASSLLQGLATGANVLTF	TGTGCCAGCAGTTTACTTCAGGGGTTAGCGACTGGGGCCAACGTCCTGACTTTC
TRBJ2-5	TRBV27	NA	NA	CASSTLAARETQYF	TGTGCCAGCAGTACCCTCGCGGCCCGGGAGACCCAGTACTTC
TRBJ2-3	TRBV15	NA	NA	CATSARGTTGRNTQYF	TGTGCCACCAGCGCCCGTGGGACAACAGGCAGAAATACGCAGTATTTT
TRBJ2-3	TRBV7-9	NA	TRBD1	CASSLGTETDTQYF	TGTGCCAGCAGCTTGGGGACAGAAACAGATACGCAGTATTTT
TRBJ2-7	TRBV28	few	TRBD2	CASSPWTSGSSYEQYF	TGTGCCAGCAGTCCGTGGACTAGCGGGAGCTCCTACGAGCAGTACTTC
TRBJ1-2	TRBV7-2	few	NA	CASSLVPGVDGYTF	TGTGCCAGCAGCTTAGTTCCGGGGGTGGATGGCTACACCTTC
TRBJ1-2	TRBV10-2	NA	NA	CASSEWRRGRNYGYTF	TGCGCCAGCAGTGAATGGAGGAGGGGGAGGAACTATGGCTACACCTTC
TRBJ2-2	TRBV7-8	NA	TRBD1	CASSGNRGPTGELFF	TGTGCCAGCAGCGGGAACAGGGGGCCCACCGGGGAGCTGTTTTTT
TRBJ2-5	TRBV10-3	few	NA	CAIRFGAGEETQYF	TGTGCCATCAGATTCGGGGCAGGGGAAGAGACCCAGTACTTC
TRBJ1-2	TRBV18	few	TRBD1	CASSRDSTNYGYTF	TGTGCCAGCTCACGGGACAGCACGAACTATGGCTACACCTTC
TRBJ2-1	TRBV7-9	NA	NA	CASSRGFLSYNEQFF	TGTGCCAGCAGCCGGGGATTCCTCTCCTACAATGAGCAGTTCTTC
TRBJ2-5	TRBV20-1	NA	NA	CSARQETQYF	TGCAGTGCCCGCCAAGAGACCCAGTACTTC
TRBJ2-1	TRBV10-3	NA	NA	CAISEKGVNEQFF	TGTGCCATCAGTGAGAAGGGGGTAAATGAGCAGTTCTTC
TRBJ2-1	TRBV7-9	few	NA	CASSSSLEYNEQFF	TGTGCCAGCAGCTCCTCCCTCGAGTACAATGAGCAGTTCTTC
TRBJ2-5	TRBV13	few	NA	CASSLRRKETQYF	TGTGCCAGCAGCTTAAGAAGAAAAGAGACCCAGTACTTC
TRBJ2-7	TRBV10-3	NA	NA	CAISVRDSQDEQYF	TGTGCCATCAGTGTTCGGGATAGCCAGGACGAGCAGTACTTC
TRBJ2-7	TRBV7-9	NA	TRBD2	CASSQTPTSAYEQYF	TGTGCCAGCAGCCAAACGCCTACTAGCGCTTACGAGCAGTACTTC
TRBJ2-2	TRBV19	few	NA	CASRLAGANTGELFF	TGTGCCAGTAGGTTGGCGGGGGCAAACACCGGGGAGCTGTTTTTT
TRBJ2-7	TRBV7-6	few	NA	CASSLWAATSPSEQYF	TGTGCCAGCAGCTTATGGGCAGCCACATCCCCCTCCGAGCAGTACTTC
TRBJ2-7	TRBV4-2	NA	NA	CASSQVWDTYEQYF	TGTGCCAGCAGCCAAGTCTGGGACACCTACGAGCAGTACTTC
TRBJ2-2	TRBV5-1	NA	TRBD2	CASSLDGLAGANTGELFF	TGCGCCAGCAGCTTGGACGGACTAGCGGGCGCGAACACCGGGGAGCTGTTTTTT
TRBJ2-3	TRBV20-1	few	NA	CSVGGTDTQYF	TGCAGTGTCGGAGGAACAGATACGCAGTATTTT
TRBJ2-1	TRBV15	once	TRBD2	CATRSGGPGGIFPEQFF	TGTGCCACCAGATCCGGCGGGCCGGGAGGAATCTTTCCTGAGCAGTTCTTC
TRBJ1-2	TRBV10-3	few	TRBD1	CAISVSGGNYGYTF	TGTGCCATCAGTGTCTCAGGGGGTAACTATGGCTACACCTTC
TRBJ1-1	TRBV19	NA	NA	CASSNLSPLEAFF	TGTGCCAGTAGTAACCTCAGTCCCCTCGAAGCTTTCTTT
TRBJ2-1	TRBV28	NA	NA	CASSSAGQAKYNEQFF	TGTGCCAGCAGTTCAGCGGGACAGGCGAAGTACAATGAGCAGTTCTTC